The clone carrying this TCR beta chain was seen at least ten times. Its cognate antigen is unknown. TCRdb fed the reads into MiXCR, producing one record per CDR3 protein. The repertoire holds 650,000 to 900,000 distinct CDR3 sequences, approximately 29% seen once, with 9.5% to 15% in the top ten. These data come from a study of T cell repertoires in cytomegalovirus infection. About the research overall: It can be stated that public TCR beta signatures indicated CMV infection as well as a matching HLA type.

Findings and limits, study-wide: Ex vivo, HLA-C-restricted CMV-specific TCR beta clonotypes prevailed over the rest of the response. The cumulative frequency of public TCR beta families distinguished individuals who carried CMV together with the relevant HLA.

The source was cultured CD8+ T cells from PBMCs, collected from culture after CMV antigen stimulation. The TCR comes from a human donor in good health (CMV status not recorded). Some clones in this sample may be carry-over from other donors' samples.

The CDR3 sequence: CASSSAGTAYNEQFF. CDR3 sequence (DNA): TGTGCCAGCAGCTCAGCCGGGACAGCCTACAATGAGCAGTTCTTC. V and J are TRBV7-9 and TRBJ2-1, with 7 bases matching TRBD1. The CDR3 is 15 amino acids. Germline loops: CDR1 SEHNR, CDR2 FQNEAQ (reference sequence). With V trimmed by 4 bases and J by 2 bases, 5 bases remained unmatched.